The rows below give T cell receptor beta chains drawn from one sample of a study of shared clonotypes between healthy human individuals. Produced via immunoSEQ multiplex PCR; TCRdb's table is partial and in-frame only. The data show hundreds of thousands of clones, with 96% seen just once and about 0.12% held by the top ten. The sequenced material came from naive CD8+ T cells sorted from blood. The source of these receptors is a woman in her twenties or thirties in good health. Both conserved end residues are part of each CDR3. The order of the fields is J gene, clone size, V gene, D gene, CDR3 protein, CDR3 DNA. The D gene is left open where the match is weak. Part of the rows lack a size; the others show once, few, many or a class for expanded clones.

TRBJ2-7,.,TRBV10-3,.,CAIQDYGISYEQYF,TGTGCCATCCAAGACTACGGGATCTCCTACGAGCAGTACTTC
TRBJ2-2,.,TRBV27,TRBD1,CASRRTGHTGELFF,TGTGCCAGCAGACGGACAGGGCACACCGGGGAGCTGTTTTTT
TRBJ2-1,.,TRBV19,TRBD2,CASSISAGGYGEQFF,TGTGCCAGTAGTATCAGTGCGGGAGGGTACGGTGAGCAGTTCTTC
TRBJ2-7,.,TRBV27,TRBD2,CASSPSSGRITYEQYF,TGTGCCAGCAGTCCCTCTAGCGGGAGGATTACCTACGAGCAGTACTTC
TRBJ2-1,.,TRBV5-5,TRBD1,CASSLERRTGANEQFF,TGTGCCAGCAGCTTGGAGAGAAGGACAGGGGCCAATGAGCAGTTCTTC
TRBJ2-5,.,TRBV28,TRBD2,CASTGGAGVGETQYF,TGTGCCAGCACTGGTGGAGCGGGAGTGGGGGAGACCCAGTACTTC
TRBJ1-1,.,TRBV14,.,CASSETWGGAEAFF,TGTGCCAGCAGCGAGACATGGGGGGGGGCTGAAGCTTTCTTT
TRBJ2-3,.,TRBV29-1,TRBD2,CSASGTSGSLADTQYF,TGCAGCGCCTCCGGGACTAGCGGGAGTCTCGCAGATACGCAGTATTTT
TRBJ2-1,.,TRBV6-1,.,CASSEPVRASYNEQFF,TGTGCCAGCAGTGAACCCGTACGTGCCTCCTACAATGAGCAGTTCTTC
TRBJ2-1,.,TRBV11-2,.,CASSLLWVQQNEQFF,TGTGCCAGCAGCTTACTCTGGGTTCAACAGAATGAGCAGTTCTTC
TRBJ2-1,.,TRBV11-2,.,CASSPGWGGRYNEQFF,TGTGCCAGCAGCCCAGGGTGGGGCGGGCGCTACAATGAGCAGTTCTTC
TRBJ1-2,.,TRBV28,.,CASSLTIGGPTHAYGYTF,TGTGCCAGCAGTCTCACTATCGGGGGACCCACTCATGCCTATGGCTACACCTTC
TRBJ2-1,.,TRBV14,TRBD2,CASSPSGAWGFF,TGTGCCAGCAGCCCTAGCGGGGCATGGGGGTTCTTC
TRBJ2-5,.,TRBV15,.,CATSRGRKETQYF,TGTGCCACCAGCAGAGGCCGAAAAGAGACCCAGTACTTC
TRBJ1-1,.,TRBV7-6,.,CASSLEGLTEAFF,TGTGCCAGCAGCTTAGAGGGACTAACTGAAGCTTTCTTT
TRBJ1-2,.,TRBV11-2,TRBD1,CASSLSGGDSNYGYTF,TGTGCCAGCAGCTTATCGGGCGGGGACAGCAACTATGGCTACACCTTC
TRBJ2-3,.,TRBV28,.,CASSLLVGTDTQYF,TGTGCCAGCAGTTTATTAGTGGGCACAGATACGCAGTATTTT
TRBJ2-3,.,TRBV7-2,TRBD1,CASTGDRTIKSTDTQYF,TGTGCCAGCACCGGGGACAGGACGATTAAAAGCACAGATACGCAGTATTTT
TRBJ2-7,few,TRBV11-2,.,CASSEEGGYEQYF,TGTGCCAGCAGCGAAGAGGGTGGTTACGAGCAGTACTTC
TRBJ2-1,.,TRBV6-6,TRBD1,CASRTGWFF,TGTGCCAGCAGGACAGGGTGGTTCTTC
TRBJ2-1,.,TRBV19,TRBD2,CASTAPSGGFDEQFF,TGTGCCAGTACGGCGCCTAGCGGGGGGTTTGATGAGCAGTTCTTC
TRBJ2-3,.,TRBV27,TRBD2,CASSERDGTDTQYF,TGTGCCAGCTCCGAGCGGGATGGGACAGATACGCAGTATTTT
TRBJ1-1,.,TRBV5-1,.,CASSSTRLTEAFF,TGCGCCAGCAGCTCGACCAGGTTGACTGAAGCTTTCTTT
TRBJ1-2,.,TRBV30,.,CALDPPDSYGYTF,TGTGCCCTGGATCCGCCAGACAGCTATGGCTACACCTTC
TRBJ2-2,.,TRBV10-2,TRBD2,CASSRGLAGASGELFF,TGCGCCAGCAGCCGCGGACTAGCGGGAGCCTCCGGGGAGCTGTTTTTT
TRBJ1-1,.,TRBV7-9,TRBD1,CASSRTGGTVPSTEAFF,TGTGCCAGCAGCAGGACAGGGGGCACTGTCCCGAGCACTGAAGCTTTCTTT
TRBJ2-1,.,TRBV19,TRBD2,CASGLAGVVNEQFF,TGTGCCAGTGGACTAGCGGGAGTAGTAAATGAGCAGTTCTTC
TRBJ2-1,.,TRBV19,.,CASSIEDEQFF,TGTGCCAGTAGTATCGAGGATGAGCAGTTCTTC
TRBJ2-3,.,TRBV7-9,TRBD2,CASRPGRETTDTQYF,TGTGCCAGCAGACCGGGGAGGGAGACCACAGATACGCAGTATTTT
TRBJ2-5,.,TRBV6-1,TRBD1,CASSEQGASRLWETQYF,TGTGCCAGCAGTGAGCAGGGGGCCTCGAGGTTATGGGAGACCCAGTACTTC
TRBJ2-2,.,TRBV4-1,.,CASSQLLAVPNTGELFF,TGCGCCAGCAGCCAATTATTAGCGGTGCCGAACACCGGGGAGCTGTTTTTT
TRBJ2-5,once,TRBV5-8,.,CASSLSRTNSETQYF,TGTGCCAGCAGCTTGTCGAGGACAAACTCTGAGACCCAGTACTTC
TRBJ2-3,.,TRBV9,.,CASSHPLRLANTDTQYF,TGTGCCAGCAGCCACCCTCTCCGGCTAGCGAACACAGATACGCAGTATTTT
TRBJ2-2,.,TRBV5-4,.,CASRDTNTGELFF,TGTGCCAGCCGTGACACGAACACCGGGGAGCTGTTTTTT
TRBJ2-7,.,TRBV27,.,CARSYEQYF,TGTGCCAGGTCCTACGAGCAGTACTTC
TRBJ2-3,.,TRBV9,.,CASSVGGSTDTQYF,TGTGCCAGCAGCGTAGGGGGCAGCACAGATACGCAGTATTTT
TRBJ2-3,.,TRBV21-1,.,CASSKALGVPDTQYF,TGTGCCAGCAGCAAAGCGCTGGGGGTCCCAGATACGCAGTATTTT
TRBJ2-2,.,TRBV27,TRBD1,CASSSTVDRPTGELFF,TGTGCCAGCAGTTCGACCGTGGACAGGCCCACCGGGGAGCTGTTTTTT
TRBJ2-7,once,TRBV7-2,.,CASSPPGGISAFYEQYF,TGTGCCAGCAGCCCCCCTGGGGGTATTTCGGCTTTCTACGAGCAGTACTTC
TRBJ2-1,.,TRBV4-1,.,CASSQGPIPFEQFF,TGCGCCAGCAGCCAAGGGCCTATCCCCTTCGAGCAGTTCTTC
TRBJ2-7,.,TRBV5-1,TRBD2,CASSIGLAGVTTSYEQYF,TGCGCCAGCAGCATCGGACTAGCGGGAGTTACGACGTCCTACGAGCAGTACTTC
TRBJ2-3,.,TRBV9,.,CASSAGGTDTQYF,TGTGCCAGCAGCGCCGGGGGCACAGATACGCAGTATTTT
TRBJ1-1,few,TRBV7-9,.,CASSSTGNTEAFF,TGTGCCAGCAGCTCCACAGGGAACACTGAAGCTTTCTTT
TRBJ2-5,.,TRBV5-1,.,CASRGLALPQETQYF,TGCGCCAGCAGAGGATTAGCGCTTCCACAAGAGACCCAGTACTTC
TRBJ2-7,.,TRBV28,.,CASSLFAGFHEQYF,TGTGCCAGCAGTTTATTTGCAGGTTTCCACGAGCAGTACTTC
TRBJ1-5,.,TRBV27,.,CASSFGAGASNQPQHF,TGTGCCAGCAGTTTCGGGGCAGGGGCGAGCAATCAGCCCCAGCATTTT
TRBJ2-7,.,TRBV13,TRBD2,CASSIGTSGKSYEQYF,TGTGCCAGCAGCATAGGGACTAGCGGGAAGTCGTACGAGCAGTACTTC
TRBJ2-5,.,TRBV19,.,CASSIGGPQYF,TGTGCCAGTAGTATAGGGGGACCCCAGTACTTC
TRBJ1-2,.,TRBV7-9,.,CASSLVGYAYGYTF,TGTGCCAGCAGCTTAGTAGGGTACGCCTATGGCTACACCTTC
TRBJ2-2,.,TRBV27,TRBD1,CASSPIGGTGVFGELFF,TGTGCCAGCAGTCCCATAGGCGGGACAGGGGTTTTTGGGGAGCTGTTTTTT
TRBJ2-7,.,TRBV4-1,TRBD1,CASSQDLGEGAGNEQYF,TGCGCCAGCAGCCAAGATCTCGGTGAGGGGGCTGGCAACGAGCAGTACTTC
TRBJ2-2,.,TRBV4-1,TRBD2,CASSPLVGEGGELFF,TGCGCCAGCAGCCCCCTCGTTGGGGAGGGCGGGGAGCTGTTTTTT
TRBJ2-7,.,TRBV13,.,CASSLGQEKVSSYEQYF,TGTGCCAGCAGCTTAGGCCAGGAAAAGGTTAGCTCCTACGAGCAGTACTTC
TRBJ2-7,.,TRBV10-2,.,CASSELDYEQYF,TGCGCCAGCAGTGAGCTAGACTACGAGCAGTACTTC
TRBJ1-5,few,TRBV6-1,.,CASSEEYRANQPQHF,TGTGCCAGCAGTGAAGAATACAGGGCGAATCAGCCCCAGCATTTT
TRBJ2-7,once,TRBV7-2,TRBD2,CASSLDSLAGPGGEQYF,TGTGCCAGCAGCTTAGATTCCCTAGCGGGCCCCGGAGGCGAGCAGTACTTC
TRBJ1-4,.,TRBV27,TRBD1,CASSLGPGTGLGEKLFF,TGTGCCAGCAGTTTAGGCCCCGGGACAGGGCTCGGTGAAAAACTGTTTTTT
TRBJ2-7,.,TRBV28,.,CASSSGLGLSYEQYF,TGTGCCAGCAGTTCGGGCCTGGGGCTCTCCTACGAGCAGTACTTC
TRBJ2-1,.,TRBV2,.,CATAGLRRYEQFF,TGTGCCACCGCGGGACTCCGTAGGTATGAGCAGTTCTTC